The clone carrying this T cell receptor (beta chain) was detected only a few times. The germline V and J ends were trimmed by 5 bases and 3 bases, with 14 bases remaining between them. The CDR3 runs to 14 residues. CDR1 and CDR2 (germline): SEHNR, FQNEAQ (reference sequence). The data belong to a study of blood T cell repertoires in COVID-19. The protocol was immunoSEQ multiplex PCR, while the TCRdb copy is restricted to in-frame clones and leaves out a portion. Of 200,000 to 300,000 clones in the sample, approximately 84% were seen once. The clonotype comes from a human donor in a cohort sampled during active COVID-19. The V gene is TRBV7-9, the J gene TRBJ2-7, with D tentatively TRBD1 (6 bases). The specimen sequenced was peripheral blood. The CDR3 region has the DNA TGTGCCAGCAGCCTAACCAGGGGCTACTACGAGCAGTACTTC. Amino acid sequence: CASSLTRGYYEQYF.